Below, 5 T cell receptor beta chains from the same sample are listed, as sequenced in a study of breast tumors, draining lymph nodes, adjacent tissues. Breast cancer patients provided tissue from their axillary draining lymph nodes. One entry per CDR3 protein results from TCRdb running MiXCR on the multiplex PCR reads. The sample holds about 140,000 distinct CDR3 sequences; 30% to 35% are singletons and the top ten take less than 2.5%. Sequences were obtained from axillary lymph node tissue. All receptors derive from a female donor with breast cancer. Some clones in this sample may be carry-over from other donors' samples.

This chain joins TRBV11-2 and TRBJ2-2; D gene unclear. V was clipped by 11 bases and J by 6 bases, with 19 bases between them. This CDR3 has 14 residues. CDR1 is SGHAT, CDR2 FQNNGV, per germline. CDR3 nucleotide sequence: TGTGCCGGCAAGACCACAGCTGGGGCCGGGGAGCTGTTTTTT. Its translation: CAGKTTAGAGELFF.

Remarks on this clonotype: The CDR3 does not close with the conserved phenylalanine or tryptophan, likely indicating a read error. The chain carries TRBV20-1 and TRBJ1-1; 7 positions match TRBD1. The J segment lost 1 base and the V segment lost 6 bases, leaving 5 bases of the junction unmatched. There are 13 residues in the CDR3. CDR1 and CDR2 from the germline V gene are DFQATT and SNEGSKA (reference sequence). Here the CDR3 reads CSAGGQSNTEAFS. As DNA, the CDR3 is TGCAGTGCGGGGGGACAGTCGAACACTGAAGCTTTCTCT.

At least ten counts were recorded for this clonotype. V usage is TRBV15 and J usage is TRBJ1-2; TRBD1 agrees at 10 bases. Germline assignment: CDR1 LNHNV and CDR2 YYDKDF (reference sequence). The J segment lost 4 bases and the V segment lost 0 bases, leaving 5 bases of the junction unmatched. This CDR3 spans 16 amino acids. CDR3 sequence: CATSRDGRDRGYGYTF. The CDR3 DNA is TGTGCCACCAGCAGAGACGGCCGGGACAGGGGCTATGGCTACACCTTC. Full variable domain (missing parts from reference TRBV15 and TRBJ1-2): DAMVIQNPRYQVTQFGKPVTLSCSQTLNHNVMYWYQQKSSQAPKLLFHYYDKDFNNEADTPDNFQSRRPNTSFCFLDIRSPGLGDTAMYLCATSRDGRDRGYGYTFGSGTRLTVV.

The V gene is TRBV19, the J gene TRBJ1-3; D is undetermined. V lost 8 bases and J lost 0, with 11 bases in between. The V gene's germline CDR1 is LNHDA and CDR2 SQIVND (reference sequence). The CDR3 is 14 residues long. CDR3 protein: CASQQVRSGNTIYF. The CDR3 DNA is TGTGCCAGTCAACAAGTGCGCTCTGGAAACACCATATATTTT. Using reference TRBV19 and TRBJ1-3 for the parts outside the CDR3, the full variable domain is DGGITQSPKYLFRKEGQNVTLSCEQNLNHDAMYWYRQDPGQGLRLIYYSQIVNDFQKGDIAEGYSVSREKKESFPLTVTSAQKNPTAFYLCASQQVRSGNTIYFGEGSWLTVV.

In this sample, this clonotype turned up many times. The chain uses TRBV12-3 or TRBV12-4 and TRBJ2-7, with 11 bases matching TRBD1. V was pared by 2 bases and J by 3 bases, with 3 bases of the junction left unmatched. The CDR3 contains 15 residues. The CDR3 DNA sequence: TGTGCCAGCAGTTTATTGGGACAGGGGGTCTACGAGCAGTACTTC. Translated: CASSLLGQGVYEQYF.